Below, 23 T cell receptor beta chains from the same sample are listed, as sequenced in a study of blood T cell repertoires in COVID-19. Some clones are missing from TCRdb's copy, which holds only in-frame ones; the method was immunoSEQ multiplex PCR. This table has some 20,000 clones, roughly 86% appearing once. The material sequenced was peripheral blood. These receptors were collected from a human donor in a cohort sampled during active COVID-19.

As for this clone: This CDR3 is also generated by other DNA sequences in the sample. This rearrangement joins TRBV7-2 to TRBJ2-7, with no clear D. The length of the CDR3 is 12 residues. Trimming shortened V by 5 bases and J by 1 base, and 6 bases separated the two germline ends. Germline CDR1 is SGHTA and CDR2 is FQGNSA. The CDR3 DNA reads as TGTGCCAGCAGCCTTTCTTCCTACGAGCAGTACTTC. Translation: CASSLSSYEQYF.

The rearrangement uses TRBV15 and TRBJ2-3; 10 nucleotides agree with TRBD2. The CDR3 spans 16 residues. The ends lost 2 bases at V and 2 bases at J; junction bases unmatched: 4. Looked up from germline, CDR1 is LNHNV and CDR2 is YYDKDF (reference sequence). Here the CDR3 reads CATSRRTSGHTDTQYF. The CDR3 DNA reads TGTGCCACCAGCAGACGGACTAGCGGACACACAGATACGCAGTATTTT.

The chain uses TRBV19 and TRBJ1-1, with D maybe TRBD1 (5 bases). Trimming cost V 3 bases and J 3 bases, with 14 bases left between them. The CDR3 spans 15 residues. CDR1 and CDR2 (germline): LNHDA, SQIVND (reference sequence). The CDR3 DNA is TGTGCCAGTAGTATCTCCCCGCAGGGCGACACTGAAGCTTTCTTT. It translates to CASSISPQGDTEAFF.

The chain combines TRBV5-1 with TRBJ1-3; TRBD1 aligns across 8 bases. Germline loops: CDR1 SGHRS, CDR2 YFSETQ. This CDR3 contains 16 residues. The V gene end was trimmed by 4 bases and the J gene end by 2 bases; junction bases not matched to a gene: 8. For the CDR3, the DNA is TGCGCCAGCAGCGGAACGCCGACAGGGGCTGGAAACACCATATATTTT. Translation gives CASSGTPTGAGNTIYF.

This chain links TRBV2 with TRBJ2-7, with 11 bases matching TRBD1. Looked up from germline, CDR1 is SNHLY and CDR2 is FYNNEI. V shed 5 bases, J shed 5 bases, and the junction held 5 bases outside the gene matches. The CDR3 length is 14 residues. CDR3: CASSQDRGRDEQYF. CDR3 coding DNA: TGTGCCAGCAGTCAGGACAGGGGGCGAGACGAGCAGTACTTC. Looking up the rest from reference TRBV2 and TRBJ2-7 gives the full variable domain: EPEVTQTPSHQVTQMGQEVILRCVPISNHLYFYWYRQILGQKVEFLVSFYNNEISEKSEIFDDQFSVERPDGSNFTLKIRSTKLEDSAMYFCASSQDRGRDEQYFGPGTRLTVT.

The chain joins TRBV5-1 to TRBJ2-3; TRBD2 agrees at 11 bases. This CDR3 has 18 residues. V was clipped by 0 bases and J by 3 bases; unmatched bases: 9. Germline V gene data show CDR1 as SGHRS and CDR2 as YFSETQ. CDR3 DNA sequence: TGCGCCAGCAGCTTGGGGCTAGCGGGGGGTAGCCGGACAGATACGCAGTATTTT. Protein sequence: CASSLGLAGGSRTDTQYF.

The chain joins TRBV3-1 (or the pseudogene TRBV3-2) to TRBJ2-5; D is possibly TRBD2 (5 bases). The CDR3 is made up of 13 amino acids. V dropped 6 bases and J dropped 5 bases, with 13 bases sitting between them. Germline V lookup: CDR1 LGHDT, CDR2 YNNKEL (reference sequence). CDR3 amino acids: CASRSRTGETQYF. In DNA form, the CDR3 reads TGTGCCAGCAGGTCAAGGACGGGGGAGACCCAGTACTTC.

In this sample, this clone turned up once. CDR3 bases: TGTGCCAGTAGTATGTCCTTCACTGAAGCTTTCTTT. It yields the protein CASSMSFTEAFF. The gene calls are TRBV19 and TRBJ1-1, with D unresolved. Germline CDR1 is LNHDA and CDR2 is SQIVND (reference sequence). The CDR3 covers 12 residues. V was clipped by 3 bases and J by 4 bases, with 6 bases between them.

The chain links TRBV5-1 to TRBJ2-7; 7 bases line up with TRBD1. Looked up from germline, CDR1 is SGHRS and CDR2 is YFSETQ. This CDR3 region has 15 residues. The ends lost 0 bases at V and 2 bases at J; junction bases unmatched: 5. The CDR3 bases are TGCGCCAGCAGCTTGGTGCGACAGGGTGCCTACGAGCAGTACTTC. This gives the protein CASSLVRQGAYEQYF.

The chain links TRBV7-3 to TRBJ2-7; D call uncertain. The CDR3 is 14 residues long. V lost 0 bases and J 2 bases, leaving 8 bases between the germline ends. Germline lookup yields CDR1 SGHTA and CDR2 FQGTGA. The CDR3 bases are TGTGCCAGCAGCTTAACCCCTTCTCCCTACGAGCAGTACTTC. It encodes CASSLTPSPYEQYF.

This CDR3 is CASSLRQGLETEAFF. Here the CDR3 DNA reads TGTGCCAGCAGCTTGCGGCAGGGTTTGGAGACTGAAGCTTTCTTT. The gene calls are TRBV5-4 and TRBJ1-1; tentative D call: TRBD1 (5 bases). CDR3 length equals 15 residues. The germline gives CDR1 SGHNT, CDR2 YYREEE (reference sequence). V was shortened by 1 base and J by 5 bases, with 15 bases between the two germline ends.

This chain joins TRBV7-8 and TRBJ2-3; 12 bases map to TRBD1. In germline, CDR1 is SGHVS, CDR2 FQNEAQ. V lost 5 bases and J lost 7; bases outside the gene matches: 4. The CDR3 totals 14 residues. The CDR3 loop reads CASSPGTGGYTQYF. The CDR3 region has the DNA TGTGCCAGCAGCCCCGGGACAGGGGGCTATACGCAGTATTTT.

This clone ranks as medium-sized. The chain has TRBV27 and TRBJ1-2; a weak D match, TRBD1 (5 bases). The CDR3 is made up of 15 amino acids. V dropped 1 base and J dropped 6 bases, with 15 bases sitting between them. Germline V gives CDR1 MNHEY, CDR2 SMNVEV (reference sequence). The CDR3: CASSLYPGRGDGYTF. CDR3 sequence (DNA): TGTGCCAGCAGTTTATATCCCGGCCGGGGGGATGGCTACACCTTC.

This clone was counted between two and nine times. J is TRBJ1-5 and V is TRBV24-1; 7 bases line up with TRBD1. Germline CDR1 reads KGHDR; CDR2 reads SFDVKD. V shed 4 bases and J 5 bases; nucleotides not matched to a gene: 7. CDR3 size: 15 residues. DNA of the CDR3: TGTGCCACCAGTGAGGAGGGGGCTGGCGATCAGCCCCAGCATTTT. Its protein product is CATSEEGAGDQPQHF.

J is TRBJ1-1 and V is TRBV2; perhaps TRBD1 as D (5 bases). In germline, CDR1 is SNHLY, CDR2 FYNNEI. The CDR3 runs 13 residues. V was pared by 3 bases and J by 7 bases, with 12 bases between. CDR3 sequence: CASSDGRDIEAFF. CDR3 nucleotide sequence: TGTGCCAGCAGTGACGGCAGGGATATTGAAGCTTTCTTT.

This rearrangement joins TRBV18 to TRBJ2-3; D perhaps matches TRBD2 (6 bases). Germline loops: CDR1 KGHSH, CDR2 LQKENI. The V gene lost 1 base and the J gene lost 3 bases, with 17 bases spanning the gap. The CDR3 has 17 residues. The CDR3 DNA reads TGTGCCAGCTCACCACAACAAACTAGCCGCTCGACAGATACGCAGTATTTT. It encodes CASSPQQTSRSTDTQYF.

The chain recombines TRBV3-1 (or the pseudogene TRBV3-2) with TRBJ1-3; D unclear. CDR3 size: 16 residues. V lost 1 base and J lost 0, with 10 bases in between. The V gene's germline CDR1 is LGHDT and CDR2 YNNKEL (reference sequence). CDR3 residues: CASSQGGQTSGNTIYF. CDR3 coding DNA: TGTGCCAGCAGCCAAGGTGGGCAGACCTCTGGAAACACCATATATTTT.

This clone occurred once. The chain carries TRBV29-1 and TRBJ2-5, with D unclear. Germline CDR1 is SQVTM and CDR2 is ANQGSEA. This CDR3 comprises 12 residues. V lost 0 bases, J lost 6 bases, and 8 bases lay in between. CDR3: CSVEDLVKTQYF. The CDR3 region has the DNA TGCAGCGTTGAAGATTTAGTGAAGACCCAGTACTTC.

This chain links TRBV12-5 with TRBJ1-2; D is possibly TRBD1 (5 bases). The CDR3 has 15 residues. The germline V and J ends were trimmed by 3 bases and 6 bases, with 17 bases remaining between them. The germline CDR1 and CDR2 sequences are LGHNT and FRNRAP. CDR3 bases: TGTGCTAGTGGTTTAAGGGAGCAGCGGGACCATGGCTACACCTTC. As protein: CASGLREQRDHGYTF.

V usage is TRBV3-1 (or the pseudogene TRBV3-2) and J usage is TRBJ2-3; unclear D gene. Per the germline V gene, CDR1 is LGHDT and CDR2 is YNNKEL (reference sequence). The CDR3 contains 15 residues. Trimming left V 0 bases short and J 1 base short, with 8 bases between. DNA of the CDR3: TGTGCCAGCAGCCAAGATGGCCGTGGCACAGATACGCAGTATTTT. It specifies CASSQDGRGTDTQYF.

The rearrangement uses TRBV27 and TRBJ1-3, with unresolved D. The CDR3 runs to 14 residues. CDR1 is MNHEY, CDR2 SMNVEV, per germline (reference sequence). V was pared by 5 bases and J by 2 bases, with 10 bases between. The CDR3 nucleotides are TGTGCCAGCAGTCCCCGTGTTGCTGGAAACACCATATATTTT. Protein product: CASSPRVAGNTIYF.

This clone was observed a single time. The chain is built from TRBV18 and TRBJ1-6; D possibly corresponds to TRBD1 (6 bases). Germline V gene data show CDR1 as KGHSH and CDR2 as LQKENI. The V gene lost 1 base and the J gene lost 7 bases, with 23 bases spanning the gap. This CDR3 contains 19 residues. The chain's CDR3 is CASSPQSLQGPSWNSPLHF. For the CDR3, the DNA is TGTGCCAGCTCACCACAGTCTCTACAGGGACCCTCATGGAATTCACCCCTCCACTTT.

The rearrangement uses TRBV3-1 (or the pseudogene TRBV3-2) and TRBJ1-1, with D unresolved. Germline CDR1 LGHDT, CDR2 YNNKEL (reference sequence). The CDR3 contains 14 residues. V lost 1 base and J lost 4, with 10 bases in between. CDR3 nucleotide sequence: TGTGCCAGCAGCCAAGGGCCTTCGGGCACTGAAGCTTTCTTT. Its translation: CASSQGPSGTEAFF.